This T cell receptor beta chain was found in a study of T-cell memory formation after mild COVID-19. Study-wide findings and caveats: CM and EM subsets held most contracting CD4+ clones; EMRA held CD8+ ones. Within pre-infection memory, some responding clones were found, suggesting cross-reactive memory joined.

5'RACE primed from the constant segment yielded TCR alpha and TCR beta cDNA libraries bearing sample barcodes and UMIs. From the 5' RACE reads, TCRdb called clonotypes with MiXCR, one entry per CDR3 protein. The table lists 400,000 or so distinct CDR3 sequences, under 25% of them singletons. The ends lost 1 base at V and 7 bases at J; junction bases unmatched: 7. CDR3 length: 14 amino acids. In germline, CDR1 is DFQATT, CDR2 SNEGSKA (reference sequence). Remarks on this clonotype: Antigen unknown.

The clonotype originates from an adult woman who had mild COVID-19 (a few samples of this study predate the infection). Cell type and time point are not known. This chain joins TRBV20-1 and TRBJ1-5, with 7 bases lining up with TRBD1. The sequenced sample consisted of PBMCs or a T cell subset sorted from them (not recorded which). The CDR3 region is CSARATGERQPQHF. The CDR3, as DNA: TGCAGTGCTAGAGCTACAGGGGAACGGCAGCCCCAGCATTTT.